These 9 T cell receptor beta chains share one sample of origin, sequenced in a study of blood T cell repertoires in COVID-19. The assay was immunoSEQ multiplex PCR, and TCRdb's table has in-frame clones only and misses some. Found here are some 170,000 clones, about 80% of them singletons; the top ten hold roughly 18%. The sample comprised peripheral blood. These receptors were taken from a woman of 80 years or more with acute or convalescent COVID-19.

CDR3 sequence (DNA): TGTGCCAGCAGGGGCTCTCCCTCTAACTATGGCTACACCTTC. Residues: CASRGSPSNYGYTF. This chain joins TRBV28 and TRBJ1-2; D remains unclear. Trimming removed 6 bases from V and 0 bases from J, with 11 bases in between. The CDR3 is made up of 14 amino acids. CDR1 is MDHEN, CDR2 SYDVKM, per germline.

The gene calls are TRBV5-1 and TRBJ2-5; possible D gene TRBD2, 5 bases. CDR1 SGHRS and CDR2 YFSETQ come from the germline V gene. The CDR3 covers 13 residues. V lost 4 bases to trimming and J lost 5 bases, with 12 bases between them. The CDR3 reads CASSIEGGETQYF. The CDR3 nucleotides are TGCGCCAGCAGCATAGAGGGTGGGGAGACCCAGTACTTC.

The CDR3 nucleotides are TGCAGTGCTAGTAGGGGTGTCGGTGGAAACACCATATATTTT. Its translation: CSASRGVGGNTIYF. The chain recombines TRBV20-1 with TRBJ1-3, with D maybe TRBD1 (5 bases). In germline, CDR1 is DFQATT, CDR2 SNEGSKA (reference sequence). The CDR3 runs 14 residues. Trimming left V 3 bases short and J 3 bases short, with 12 bases between.

In its sample, this clone was seen once. The CDR3 DNA sequence: TGCGCCAGCAGCACCTCAGGGTCGGGTAACTATGGCTACACCTTC. The encoded protein is CASSTSGSGNYGYTF. The chain uses TRBV5-1 and TRBJ1-2; maybe TRBD1 (5 bases). CDR1 is SGHRS, CDR2 YFSETQ, per germline. The CDR3 runs 15 residues. The ends were cut back, 4 bases at V and 1 base at J, with 14 bases in the middle.

The J gene is TRBJ1-6, the V gene TRBV27; 9 positions agree with TRBD1. CDR1 and CDR2 from the germline V gene are MNHEY and SMNVEV (reference sequence). V lost 4 bases and J lost 8; bases outside the gene matches: 15. The CDR3 has 18 amino acids. The CDR3 sequence: CASSSDPTPGTGYSPLHF. In nucleotides, the CDR3 is TGTGCCAGCAGTTCAGACCCAACCCCCGGGACAGGGTATTCACCCCTCCACTTT.

This chain joins TRBV18 and TRBJ2-7; 8 positions agree with TRBD1. Germline CDR1 reads KGHSH; CDR2 reads LQKENI. The V and J ends lost 4 bases and 6 bases, in that order; junction bases with no gene match: 2. The CDR3 totals 12 residues. CDR3 residues: CASSQGTGEQYF. CDR3 DNA sequence: TGTGCCAGCTCACAAGGGACAGGCGAGCAGTACTTC. The full variable domain, completed using reference TRBV18 and TRBJ2-7, is NAGVMQNPRHLVRRRGQEARLRCSPMKGHSHVYWYRQLPEEGLKFMVYLQKENIIDESGMPKERFSAEFPKEGPSILRIQQVVRGDSAAYFCASSQGTGEQYFGPGTRLTVT.

This chain links TRBV6-5 with TRBJ2-1; 9 positions agree with TRBD2. V shed 2 bases, J shed 5 bases, and the junction held 7 bases outside the gene matches. The CDR3 totals 16 residues. CDR1 and CDR2 from the germline V gene are MNHEY and SVGAGI. Written as DNA, the CDR3 is TGTGCCAGCAGTTACATCCGCGGGGGGGCTCACAATGAGCAGTTCTTC. Translation gives CASSYIRGGAHNEQFF.

The chain couples TRBV30 to TRBJ1-5; D remains ambiguous. With 0 bases removed from V and 0 bases from J, the gap between germline ends came to 9 bases. CDR1 and CDR2 (germline): GTSNPN, SVGIG (reference sequence). The CDR3 has 15 amino acids. This chain's CDR3 is CAWSVFGNSNQPQHF. CDR3 DNA sequence: TGTGCCTGGAGTGTATTTGGCAATAGCAATCAGCCCCAGCATTTT.

This clone has only a few counts. The chain is built from TRBV2 and TRBJ1-1, with 7 bases that match TRBD1. The CDR3 covers 15 residues. The trim removed 4 bases at V and 1 base at J, leaving 6 bases unmatched. The germline gives CDR1 SNHLY, CDR2 FYNNEI. CDR3 protein: CASSGTGTGNTEAFF. The CDR3 DNA reads TGTGCCAGCAGTGGGACAGGAACGGGGAACACTGAAGCTTTCTTT.